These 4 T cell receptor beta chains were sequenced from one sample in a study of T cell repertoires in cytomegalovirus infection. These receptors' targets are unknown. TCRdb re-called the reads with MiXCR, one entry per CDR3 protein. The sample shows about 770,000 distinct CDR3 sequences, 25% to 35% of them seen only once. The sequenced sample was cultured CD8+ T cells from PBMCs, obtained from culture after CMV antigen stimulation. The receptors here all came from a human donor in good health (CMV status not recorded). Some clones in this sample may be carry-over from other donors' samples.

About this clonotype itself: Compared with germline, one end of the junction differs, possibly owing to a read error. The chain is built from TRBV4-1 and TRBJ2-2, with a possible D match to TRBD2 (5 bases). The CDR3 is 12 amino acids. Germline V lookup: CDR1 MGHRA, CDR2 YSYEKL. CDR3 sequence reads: CASSQVRGQLFF. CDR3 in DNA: TGCGCCAGCAGCCAAGTACGCGGGCAGCTGTTTTTT.

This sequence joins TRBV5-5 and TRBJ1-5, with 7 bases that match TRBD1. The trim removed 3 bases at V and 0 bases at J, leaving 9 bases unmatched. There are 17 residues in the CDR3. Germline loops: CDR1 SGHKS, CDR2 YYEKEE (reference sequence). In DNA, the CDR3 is TGTGCCAGCAGCTATTTGGGGGACAGTGATAGCAATCAGCCCCAGCATTTT. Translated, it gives CASSYLGDSDSNQPQHF. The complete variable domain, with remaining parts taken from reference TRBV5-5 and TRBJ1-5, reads DAGVTQSPTHLIKTRGQQVTLRCSPISGHKSVSWYQQVLGQGPQFIFQYYEKEERGRGNFPDRFSARQFPNYSSELNVNALLLGDSALYLCASSYLGDSDSNQPQHFGDGTRLSIL.

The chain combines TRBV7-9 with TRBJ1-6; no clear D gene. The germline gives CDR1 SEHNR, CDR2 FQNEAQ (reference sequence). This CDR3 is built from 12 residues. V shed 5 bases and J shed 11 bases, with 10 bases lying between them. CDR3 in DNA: TGTGCCAGCAGCGAGGGTCGACCACCCCTCCACTTT. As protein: CASSEGRPPLHF. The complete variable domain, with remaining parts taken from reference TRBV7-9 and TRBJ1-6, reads DTGVSQNPRHKITKRGQNVTFRCDPISEHNRLYWYRQTLGQGPEFLTYFQNEAQLEKSRLLSDRFSAERPKGSFSTLEIQRTEQGDSAMYLCASSEGRPPLHFGNGTRLTVT.

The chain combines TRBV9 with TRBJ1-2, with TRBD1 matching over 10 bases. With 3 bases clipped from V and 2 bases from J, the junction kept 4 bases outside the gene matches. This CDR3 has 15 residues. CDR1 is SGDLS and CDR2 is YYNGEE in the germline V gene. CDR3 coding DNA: TGTGCCAGCAGCGAGACAGGGGGCGCGAACTATGGCTACACCTTC. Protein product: CASSETGGANYGYTF.